Presented here are 15 T cell receptor beta chains from one specimen sequenced in a study of ipilimumab plus nivolumab after autologous stem cell transplantation. Sequenced by immunoSEQ multiplex PCR; TCRdb stores in-frame clones only, minus some. Here the sample spans about 6,300 clones, approximately 92% being singletons. The sequencing used PBMCs, collected in a trial of ipilimumab plus nivolumab as post-transplant consolidation. These receptors were obtained from a female donor with multiple myeloma.

The V and J genes are TRBV4-1 and TRBJ1-2; 11 bases fit TRBD1. Germline CDR1 is MGHRA and CDR2 is YSYEKL. The CDR3 sequence is 15 residues long. V shed 6 bases and J 6 bases; nucleotides not matched to a gene: 9. CDR3 sequence: CASSLGQGALDGYTF. The CDR3 nucleotides read TGCGCCAGCAGTCTTGGACAGGGGGCGTTAGATGGCTACACCTTC.

This clone has only a few counts. This chain connects TRBV7-8 to TRBJ2-5; 9 bases are shared with TRBD2. Trimming took 4 bases from V and 2 from J; bases not matched to a gene: 2. The CDR3 is 14 residues long. The germline gives CDR1 SGHVS, CDR2 FQNEAQ. The chain's CDR3 is CASSYLAGQETQYF. The CDR3 bases are TGTGCCAGCAGCTACCTAGCGGGGCAAGAGACCCAGTACTTC.

The rearrangement joins TRBV6-6 to TRBJ2-7; TRBD1 is a possible D gene (6 bases). V was cut by 0 bases and J by 3 bases, with 9 bases left in between. The germline V gene has CDR1 MNHNY and CDR2 SVGAGI (reference sequence). This CDR3 has 14 residues. DNA for the CDR3: TGTGCCAGCAGTTACTCGCAGGGGCGCTACGAGCAGTACTTC. Protein sequence: CASSYSQGRYEQYF.

The CDR3 DNA sequence: TGTGCCACCAGCGTCCCCGGGACAAGCGACGAGCAGTACTTC. Translating it yields CATSVPGTSDEQYF. The chain employs TRBV15 and TRBJ2-7; possibly TRBD1 for D (6 bases). V lost 5 bases and J lost 5, with 16 bases in between. Germline assignment: CDR1 LNHNV and CDR2 YYDKDF (reference sequence). There are 14 residues in the CDR3.

This clone was seen a single time. The rearrangement links TRBV28 to TRBJ1-5; D is possibly TRBD1 (5 bases). The ends were cut back, 3 bases at V and 1 base at J, with 10 bases in the middle. The CDR3 has 15 amino acids. CDR1 and CDR2 from the germline V gene are MDHEN and SYDVKM. The CDR3 coding sequence is TGTGCCAGCAGTTTTAGGACAAACAGCAATCAGCCCCAGCATTTT. Residues: CASSFRTNSNQPQHF.

The rearrangement links TRBV11-2 to TRBJ2-2; 12 positions match TRBD2. The CDR3 is made up of 19 amino acids. V was pared by 1 base and J by 3 bases, with 9 bases of the junction left unmatched. Per the germline V gene, CDR1 is SGHAT and CDR2 is FQNNGV. The CDR3 here is CASSLALAGGGGDTGELFF. The CDR3 region has the DNA TGTGCCAGCAGCTTAGCACTAGCGGGAGGCGGTGGGGACACCGGGGAGCTGTTTTTT.

The chain employs TRBV28 and TRBJ2-2; maybe TRBD2 (6 bases). CDR3 length: 16 residues. Germline-derived CDR1 and CDR2 are MDHEN and SYDVKM. Trimming cost V 2 bases and J 6 bases, with 16 bases left between them. The CDR3: CASSLILGEVPGELFF. The CDR3 nucleotides are TGTGCCAGCAGTTTAATACTTGGGGAGGTTCCCGGGGAGCTGTTTTTT.

The rearrangement uses TRBV7-6 and TRBJ2-2, with 7 bases aligning to TRBD2. CDR3 length: 12 residues. Germline CDR1 and CDR2: SGHVS and FNYEAQ. Trimming removed 6 bases from V and 6 bases from J; junction bases left unmatched: 1. CDR3 residues: CASSTSAGELFF. In DNA, the CDR3 is TGTGCCAGCAGTACTAGCGCCGGGGAGCTGTTTTTT.

V gene TRBV28 combines with J gene TRBJ1-5; 10 bases fit TRBD1. The germline CDR1 and CDR2 sequences are MDHEN and SYDVKM. V lost 2 bases to trimming and J lost 2 bases; unmatched junction nucleotides: 12. CDR3 length: 19 residues. The CDR3 is CASSLNRDRGLLGNQPQHF. For the CDR3, the DNA is TGTGCCAGCAGTTTAAACCGGGACAGGGGCCTCCTGGGCAATCAGCCCCAGCATTTT.

This clone was picked up one time. The V and J genes are TRBV2 and TRBJ2-7, with 7 bases matching TRBD1. This CDR3 is 12 amino acids long. The germline gives CDR1 SNHLY, CDR2 FYNNEI. J gave up 3 bases and V 6 bases, and 2 bases lay outside the gene matches. The CDR3 sequence: CASRGDSYEQYF. CDR3 DNA sequence: TGTGCCAGCAGGGGGGACAGCTACGAGCAGTACTTC.

This chain links TRBV4-1 with TRBJ2-7, with D uncertain. The CDR3 extends over 14 amino acids. Trimming stripped 3 bases from V and 5 bases from J, with 14 bases between. Germline V CDR1 and CDR2: MGHRA, YSYEKL. The CDR3 region is CASSQYLVVHEQYF. The CDR3 DNA follows: TGCGCCAGCAGCCAGTATCTAGTAGTCCACGAGCAGTACTTC.

This sequence joins TRBV9 and TRBJ2-1, with 8 bases matching TRBD2. This CDR3 comprises 15 residues. V lost 0 bases and J lost 7; bases outside the gene matches: 6. Germline assignment: CDR1 SGDLS and CDR2 YYNGEE. The DNA for the CDR3 is TGTGCCAGCAGCGTAGTAGGACTAGCCGTGAATGAGCAGTTCTTC. Protein sequence: CASSVVGLAVNEQFF.

This chain uses TRBV28 with TRBJ2-3, with TRBD1 identical over 9 bases. The germline CDR1 and CDR2 sequences are MDHEN and SYDVKM. J was trimmed by 4 bases and V by 6 bases; bases with no gene match: 11. The CDR3 sequence is 16 residues long. The CDR3 DNA reads as TGTGCCAGCAGACGGCAGGGGACAGGGTGGGCAGATACGCAGTATTTT. Translating it yields CASRRQGTGWADTQYF.

V gene TRBV19 combines with J gene TRBJ2-7, with D uncertain. Trimming pared 3 bases from V and 4 bases from J, leaving 16 bases between. The germline V gene encodes CDR1 LNHDA and CDR2 SQIVND (reference sequence). The CDR3 runs 15 residues. Here the CDR3 DNA reads TGTGCCAGTAGTATTCCTCGGGCAGAAAGATACGAGCAGTACTTC. Protein: CASSIPRAERYEQYF.

The chain joins TRBV5-8 to TRBJ2-3; no firm D call. The CDR3 totals 14 residues. Germline lookup yields CDR1 SGHTS and CDR2 YDEGEE. Trimming stripped 0 bases from V and 2 bases from J, with 7 bases between. The CDR3 DNA reads as TGTGCCAGCAGCTTGGACGGGTCCACAGATACGCAGTATTTT. It translates to CASSLDGSTDTQYF. The whole variable domain, filled in from reference TRBV5-8 and TRBJ2-3, reads EAGVTQSPTHLIKTRGQQATLRCSPISGHTSVYWYQQALGLGLQFLLWYDEGEERNRGNFPPRFSGRQFPNYSSELNVNALELEDSALYLCASSLDGSTDTQYFGPGTRLTVL.